The 23 T cell receptor beta chains in this list originate from one sample, sequenced in a study of CD8 T cells in Susac syndrome. RNA in amounts of roughly 0.5 to 1 ug was reverse transcribed with random hexamers. In TCRdb, the immunoSEQ multiplex PCR reads were re-called with MiXCR into one record per CDR3 protein. Counted here are 100,000 to 150,000 distinct CDR3 sequences, roughly 76% occurring once; the ten biggest clones make up roughly 0.5%. Sequences were obtained from CD8+ T cells from PBMCs. These receptors came from a human donor with multiple sclerosis.

This clonotype was found once. V is TRBV19 and J is TRBJ1-5, with D perhaps matching TRBD1 (5 bases). Germline lookup yields CDR1 LNHDA and CDR2 SQIVND (reference sequence). There are 15 residues in the CDR3. V lost 8 bases, J lost 0 bases, and 14 bases lay in between. The CDR3 region has the DNA TGTGCCAGTGGACCCTTCGGGGGTAGCAATCAGCCCCAGCATTTT. It translates to CASGPFGGSNQPQHF. Drawing the rest from reference TRBV19 and TRBJ1-5, the complete variable domain is DGGITQSPKYLFRKEGQNVTLSCEQNLNHDAMYWYRQDPGQGLRLIYYSQIVNDFQKGDIAEGYSVSREKKESFPLTVTSAQKNPTAFYLCASGPFGGSNQPQHFGDGTRLSIL.

This clonotype was found a few times. This chain links TRBV6-1 with TRBJ1-5, with D uncertain. V lost 6 bases and J lost 0, with 6 bases in between. CDR3 length: 13 residues. Germline loops: CDR1 MNHNS, CDR2 SASEGT. In DNA form, the CDR3 reads TGTGCCAGCAGCTGGGATAGCAATCAGCCCCAGCATTTT. It codes for CASSWDSNQPQHF.

This chain links TRBV19 with TRBJ1-6; D perhaps matches TRBD1 (6 bases). The germline V gene encodes CDR1 LNHDA and CDR2 SQIVND (reference sequence). Trimming took 8 bases from V and 1 from J, leaving 15 bases between them. The CDR3 length is 16 residues. Written as DNA, the CDR3 is TGTGCCAGTGGGTCGGGGGGCAGATCCTATAATTCACCCCTCCACTTT. Translation gives CASGSGGRSYNSPLHF. Together with reference TRBV19 and TRBJ1-6, the CDR3 gives the full variable domain: DGGITQSPKYLFRKEGQNVTLSCEQNLNHDAMYWYRQDPGQGLRLIYYSQIVNDFQKGDIAEGYSVSREKKESFPLTVTSAQKNPTAFYLCASGSGGRSYNSPLHFGNGTRLTVT.

The chain has TRBV5-1 and TRBJ2-7; 7 positions agree with TRBD1. V lost 4 bases and J lost 2; bases outside the gene matches: 6. Germline CDR1 and CDR2: SGHRS and YFSETQ. The CDR3 loop spans 14 amino acids. CDR3 in amino acids: CASSSPGQTYEQYF. The CDR3 DNA follows: TGCGCCAGCAGCAGCCCGGGACAGACCTACGAGCAGTACTTC.

Only one count was recorded for this clonotype. CDR3 region: CASSWLEGANVLTF. The CDR3 DNA reads TGTGCCAGTAGTTGGCTGGAGGGGGCCAACGTCCTGACTTTC. V is TRBV19 and J is TRBJ2-6; D gene unclear. There are 14 residues in the CDR3. CDR1 is LNHDA, CDR2 SQIVND, per germline (reference sequence). Trimming cost V 5 bases and J 4 bases, with 9 bases left between them.

Concerning this clonotype: One junction end does not reproduce the germline sequence, and a read error may be involved. The chain is built from TRBV7-7 and TRBJ2-1; 8 bases align to TRBD2. Germline V gives CDR1 SSHAT, CDR2 FNYEAQ (reference sequence). The CDR3 runs to 15 residues. CDR3 amino acids: CASSPGGGGRNEQFF. The DNA for the CDR3 is TGTGCTAGCAGCCCGGGAGGGGGGGGCCGGAATGAGCAGTTCTTC.

The chain uses TRBV12-3 or TRBV12-4 and TRBJ1-2; D is undetermined. The V gene lost 6 bases and the J gene lost 8 bases, with 16 bases spanning the gap. The CDR3 sequence is 13 residues long. CDR3 residues: CASSHWWAHGYTF. In nucleotides, the CDR3 is TGTGCCAGCAGCCATTGGTGGGCGCACGGCTACACCTTC.

The chain couples TRBV7-2 to TRBJ2-1; D possibly corresponds to TRBD2 (6 bases). CDR1 and CDR2 from the germline V gene are SGHTA and FQGNSA. V lost 1 base, J lost 7 bases, and 14 bases lay in between. The CDR3 is 15 amino acids. DNA of the CDR3: TGTGCCAGCAGCTTAGATTACCTTGGGGGGAATGAGCAGTTCTTC. This sequence encodes CASSLDYLGGNEQFF. Complete variable domain (other parts from reference TRBV7-2 and TRBJ2-1): GAGVSQSPSNKVTEKGKDVELRCDPISGHTALYWYRQSLGQGLEFLIYFQGNSAPDKSGLPSDRFSAERTGGSVSTLTIQRTQQEDSAVYLCASSLDYLGGNEQFFGPGTRLTVL.

This sequence joins TRBV7-9 and TRBJ2-7, with D tentatively TRBD1 (6 bases). This CDR3 region has 13 residues. Germline V gene data show CDR1 as SEHNR and CDR2 as FQNEAQ (reference sequence). V lost 4 bases, J lost 6 bases, and 13 bases lay in between. CDR3 in amino acids: CASSSRTETEQYF. The CDR3 nucleotides read TGTGCCAGCAGCTCCCGGACAGAAACCGAGCAGTACTTC.

The chain carries TRBV14 and TRBJ1-3, with D possibly matching TRBD1 (6 bases). The V end was cut by 2 bases, the J end by 0 bases, with 14 bases between. CDR3 length: 17 amino acids. From germline, CDR1 is SGHDN and CDR2 FVKESK. CDR3 sequence (DNA): TGTGCCAGCAGCCAACAAGGGGGACCGATCTCTGGAAACACCATATATTTT. This gives the protein CASSQQGGPISGNTIYF.

The chain uses TRBV7-9 and TRBJ2-5; TRBD1 aligns across 9 bases. The trim removed 3 bases at V and 5 bases at J, leaving 10 bases unmatched. The CDR3 totals 16 residues. Looked up from germline, CDR1 is SEHNR and CDR2 is FQNEAQ (reference sequence). CDR3 residues: CASSFTGTGFLETQYF. CDR3 DNA: TGTGCCAGCAGCTTTACCGGGACAGGGTTTTTGGAGACCCAGTACTTC.

The chain joins TRBV19 to TRBJ2-7; D might be TRBD1 (6 bases). Germline assignment: CDR1 LNHDA and CDR2 SQIVND (reference sequence). This CDR3 region has 16 residues. V lost 2 bases and J 0 bases, leaving 14 bases between the germline ends. This CDR3 is CASSITGDRYSYEQYF. Here the CDR3 DNA reads TGTGCCAGTAGTATAACCGGAGACAGGTACTCCTACGAGCAGTACTTC.

This clonotype has a handful of counts. This chain uses TRBV11-3 with TRBJ2-5; possible D gene TRBD1, 6 bases. Trimming took off 4 bases at V and 3 bases at J, with 12 bases between the two ends. Germline assignment: CDR1 SGHNT and CDR2 YENEEA. This CDR3 is built from 14 residues. The CDR3 is CASSSRQAEETQYF. The CDR3 DNA reads TGTGCCAGCAGCTCTCGACAGGCTGAAGAGACCCAGTACTTC.

The chain employs TRBV19 and TRBJ2-7; 8 bases map to TRBD1. This CDR3 is 14 amino acids long. V was pared by 5 bases and J by 5 bases, with 8 bases of the junction left unmatched. Germline CDR1 LNHDA, CDR2 SQIVND (reference sequence). Here the CDR3 reads CASSLGQGRDEQYF. Here the CDR3 DNA reads TGTGCCAGTAGTCTCGGACAGGGTCGCGACGAGCAGTACTTC.

This clonotype came up once. The V gene is TRBV6-2 or TRBV6-3, the J gene TRBJ2-5; TRBD2 is a possible D gene (5 bases). The CDR3 runs to 16 residues. V was pared by 6 bases and J by 4 bases, with 21 bases between. The germline V gene encodes CDR1 MNHEY and CDR2 SVGEGT. CDR3 coding DNA: TGTGCCAGCAGCCTTATTCGGGGTGGATCCGCAGAGACCCAGTACTTC. It translates to CASSLIRGGSAETQYF.

This sequence joins TRBV28 and TRBJ1-5; D not certain. Germline CDR1 is MDHEN and CDR2 is SYDVKM. V lost 3 bases, J lost 1 base, and 16 bases lay in between. The CDR3 runs to 17 residues. The CDR3 bases are TGTGCCAGCAGTTTCTTCTCCGGTTCCTGGAGCAATCAGCCCCAGCATTTT. Protein sequence: CASSFFSGSWSNQPQHF.

The gene calls are TRBV6-2 or TRBV6-3 and TRBJ2-5; no definite D call. With 2 bases removed from V and 2 bases from J, the gap between germline ends came to 15 bases. This CDR3 spans 16 amino acids. Germline V CDR1 and CDR2: MNHEY, SVGEGT. In DNA, the CDR3 is TGTGCCAGCAGTTACACCGTTAGTAGGAGTCAAGAGACCCAGTACTTC. This sequence encodes CASSYTVSRSQETQYF.

The gene calls are TRBV11-3 and TRBJ2-2, with no clear D. The CDR3 consists of 15 residues. Germline CDR1 is SGHNT and CDR2 is YENEEA. V gave up 7 bases and J gave up 11 bases, with 23 bases separating them. CDR3 amino acids: CASTPVPSSYNELFF. For the CDR3, the DNA is TGTGCCAGCACCCCAGTCCCGTCCTCCTACAATGAGCTGTTTTTT.

The V gene is TRBV12-3 or TRBV12-4, the J gene TRBJ1-6; D unresolved. V was trimmed by 2 bases and J by 9 bases, leaving 8 bases between them. The CDR3 is 13 amino acids. The CDR3 loop is CASSLNMGSPLHF. CDR3 sequence (DNA): TGTGCCAGCAGTTTAAATATGGGTTCACCCCTCCACTTT.

The chain couples TRBV10-3 to TRBJ2-2, with D maybe TRBD2 (5 bases). Per germline, CDR1 ENHRY and CDR2 SYGVKD. V lost 4 bases, J lost 4 bases, and 10 bases lay in between. The CDR3 is 14 amino acids. CDR3 residues: CAISGKAGTGELFF. The CDR3 DNA sequence: TGTGCCATCAGTGGGAAGGCGGGCACCGGGGAGCTGTTTTTT.

The rearrangement uses TRBV7-9 and TRBJ2-3, with TRBD2 matching over 12 bases. The germline V gene has CDR1 SEHNR and CDR2 FQNEAQ (reference sequence). V lost 5 bases, J lost 4 bases, and 10 bases stayed unmatched. CDR3 length: 17 amino acids. The CDR3 bases are TGTGCCAGCAGCCGGGGACTAGCGGGCTTAACGTCAGATACGCAGTATTTT. The encoded protein is CASSRGLAGLTSDTQYF.

The chain employs TRBV20-1 and TRBJ2-7, with D perhaps matching TRBD2 (6 bases). Deletions cut 3 bases from V and 3 bases from J, with 15 bases between. CDR3 length equals 14 residues. CDR1 is DFQATT, CDR2 SNEGSKA, per germline (reference sequence). The chain's CDR3 is CSARRRGRNYEQYF. The CDR3 DNA follows: TGCAGTGCTAGGAGGAGGGGTAGGAACTACGAGCAGTACTTC.

CDR3 sequence reads: CASSGLRDSVIYGYTF. CDR3 sequence (DNA): TGTGCCAGCAGCGGGCTGAGGGACAGCGTAATCTATGGCTACACCTTC. The chain employs TRBV7-9 and TRBJ1-2; 7 bases align to TRBD1. The CDR3 contains 16 residues. In germline, CDR1 is SEHNR, CDR2 FQNEAQ (reference sequence). The V and J ends lost 5 bases and 4 bases, in that order; junction bases with no gene match: 13.